This T cell receptor beta chain is drawn from a study of vaccination effects on CD4 cells after COVID-19 (dated by TCRdb to between 2021 and 2022). About the full investigation: Each participant got two doses of an mRNA SARS-CoV-2 vaccine, either BNT162b2 or mRNA-1273. SARS-CoV-2 spike-specific CD4+ TCR repertoires from before and after mRNA vaccination were compared in COVID-19 convalescent patients and in infection-naive vaccine recipients. A total of 10 COVID-19 convalescent patients and a few SARS-CoV-2-naive healthy vaccine recipients were included in the full study. Pre-vaccine samples were drawn from two convalescent patients 16 days and one week before the first dose, at 142 and 148 days after COVID-19 diagnosis. Cultures from other donors in the study were sequenced using the Oncomine TCR Beta short-read assay on an Illumina iSeq 100.

In the ViraFEST assay, PBMC were stimulated with viral peptide pools, and TCR sequencing was then used to find antigen-specific CD4+ T cell clonotypes based on their expansion. After around 10 days of culture, CD4+ T cells were isolated with the EasySep CD4+ T cell isolation kit. Convalescent patients had PCR-confirmed SARS-CoV-2 infection between March and December 2020, before Alpha, Beta and Delta variants emerged in the United States. A few million PBMC per well were cultured with about 10 ug/ml peptides in IMDM containing around 4.6% human AB serum, about 9.7 IU/ml IL-2 and gentamicin. Half of the culture medium was replaced with fresh IL-2-containing medium on days 3 and 7. Each peptide stimulation condition was cultured in triplicate wells unless otherwise noted. Using Ficoll-Paque Plus gradient centrifugation, PBMC were separated from whole blood and then either used fresh or cryopreserved at -140C. The overlapping peptide pools covered the spike proteins of SARS-CoV-2 as well as those of the common cold coronaviruses HCoV-NL63, HCoV-OC43 and HCoV-229E. The QIAamp micro DNA kit was used to extract genomic DNA from the cultured CD4+ T cells.

Receptor amplification or capture employed the immunoSEQ multiplex PCR assay. DNA from the cultured, isolated CD4+ T cells was subjected to TCR beta CDR3 sequencing. The paper's processing steps were these. Non-productive TCR sequences were discarded, and reads were trimmed to the CDR3 region, with only CDR3s of 7 or more amino acids retained. The MANAFEST web app was used to identify antigen-specific clonotypes by comparing expansion in peptide wells with expansion in reference cultures. For clones to be considered positive, expansion at FDR<0.05 versus reference and all other wells, an odds ratio above 5, and a frequency above 0.1% in two replicate wells were required. A clonotype was defined as cross-reactive if the clonotype was significantly expanded both in SARS-CoV-2 spike wells and in at least one common cold coronavirus spike condition. Levenshtein distance calculated with the stringdist R package was used to assess CDR3 similarity, and unrooted trees were constructed with ape in R 3.6.1. This is the immuneACCESS table as TCRdb keeps it, with only in-frame sequences that have V and J called. A part of the clones is gone; compared with another copy, unresolved V genes explain less than half, and the rest is unexplained. V, J and clone size are those of that table, while D and trimming were read from the DNA. This sample comprises 20,000 to 30,000 clones, 65% to 80% of them detected only once. The biggest ten clones account for about 19% of the sample.

Per the germline V gene, SGHRS is the CDR1 and YFSETQ is the CDR2. V ends up 7 bases short and J 3 bases short, with an unmatched junction base count of 4. The CDR3 sequence holds 13 residues, the cysteine and phenylalanine included. Only CDR3 DNA remains: 39 bases, in frame from the first base. General findings and caveats noted by the study authors: Both infection-induced and vaccine-induced clones contracted markedly at late post-vaccination timepoints, which is consistent with waning T cell responses. Among convalescent patients, the spike-reactive repertoire after vaccination was made up mainly of new vaccine-induced clones that were largely distinct from the clones induced by infection. The study was limited by a small number of convalescent patients, and early post-infection timepoints were lacking.

Comment on this clone: The clone's antigen remains unknown. The input lacks base qualities; no much larger clone sits a single base away.

The rearrangement combines TRBV5-1 with TRBJ1-1, and TRBD1 aligns with 9 junction nucleotides. This clonotype was sampled from a human donor who had a prior SARS-CoV-2 infection. Source: CD4+ T cells from PBMCs cultured with HCoV-NL63 spike peptides, taken before COVID-19 vaccination. The cell subset or site label, as the study defines it: HCoV-NL63 spike overlapping peptide pool stimulation. At the DNA level, the sequence is TGCGCCAGCGGGGACAGGGACTACACTGAAGCTTTCTTT. It translates as CASGDRDYTEAFF.